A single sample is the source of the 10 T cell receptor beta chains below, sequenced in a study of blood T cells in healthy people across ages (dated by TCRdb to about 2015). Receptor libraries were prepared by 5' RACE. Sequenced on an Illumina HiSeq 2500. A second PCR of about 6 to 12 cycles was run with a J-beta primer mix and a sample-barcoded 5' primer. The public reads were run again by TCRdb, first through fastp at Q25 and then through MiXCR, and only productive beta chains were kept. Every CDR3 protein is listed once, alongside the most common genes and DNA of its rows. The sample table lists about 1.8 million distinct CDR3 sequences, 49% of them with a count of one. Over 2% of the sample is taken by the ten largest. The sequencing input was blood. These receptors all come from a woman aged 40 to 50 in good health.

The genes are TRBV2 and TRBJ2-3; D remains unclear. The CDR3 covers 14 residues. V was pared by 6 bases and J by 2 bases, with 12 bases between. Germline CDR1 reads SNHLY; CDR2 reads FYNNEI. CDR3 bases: TGTGCCAGCAGCGCTAGGTTAAACACAGATACGCAGTATTTT. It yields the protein CASSARLNTDTQYF. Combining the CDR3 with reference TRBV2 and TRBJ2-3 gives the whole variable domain EPEVTQTPSHQVTQMGQEVILRCVPISNHLYFYWYRQILGQKVEFLVSFYNNEISEKSEIFDDQFSVERPDGSNFTLKIRSTKLEDSAMYFCASSARLNTDTQYFGPGTRLTVL.

The CDR3 loop reads CATSPAGVGTDTQYF. The CDR3 bases are TGTGCCACCAGTCCGGCGGGGGTAGGCACAGATACGCAGTATTTT. This chain connects TRBV24-1 to TRBJ2-3, with 7 nucleotides matching TRBD2. V dropped 6 bases and J dropped 1; count of bases not matched to a gene: 6. CDR3 length: 15 residues. Per the germline V gene, CDR1 is KGHDR and CDR2 is SFDVKD.

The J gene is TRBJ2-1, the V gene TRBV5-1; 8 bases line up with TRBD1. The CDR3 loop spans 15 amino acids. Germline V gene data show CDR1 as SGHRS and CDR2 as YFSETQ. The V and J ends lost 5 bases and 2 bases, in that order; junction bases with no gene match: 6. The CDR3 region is CASRPDRGPYNEQFF. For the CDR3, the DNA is TGCGCCAGCAGACCCGACAGGGGCCCCTACAATGAGCAGTTCTTC.

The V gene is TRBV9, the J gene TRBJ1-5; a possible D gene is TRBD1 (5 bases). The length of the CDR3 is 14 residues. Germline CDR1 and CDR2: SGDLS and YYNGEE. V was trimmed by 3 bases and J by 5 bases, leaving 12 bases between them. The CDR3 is CASSGQFSDQPQHF. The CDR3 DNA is TGTGCCAGCAGCGGACAGTTTTCAGATCAGCCCCAGCATTTT.

The CDR3 nucleotides read TGCAGTGCTAACAGCGCAGGGGTCTTAGGTGGCTACACCTTC. Protein: CSANSAGVLGGYTF. The V call is TRBV20-1, the J call TRBJ1-2; maybe TRBD1 (6 bases). Germline V gene lookup returns CDR1 DFQATT and CDR2 SNEGSKA (reference sequence). The CDR3 runs 14 residues. The V gene lost 4 bases and the J gene lost 7 bases, with 19 bases spanning the gap.

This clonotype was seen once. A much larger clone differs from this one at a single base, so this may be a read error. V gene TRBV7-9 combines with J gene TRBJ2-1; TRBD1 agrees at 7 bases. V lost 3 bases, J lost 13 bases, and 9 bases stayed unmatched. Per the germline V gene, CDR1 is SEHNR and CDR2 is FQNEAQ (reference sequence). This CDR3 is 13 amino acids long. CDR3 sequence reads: CASSLRQGETQFF. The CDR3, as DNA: TGTGCCAGCAGCTTGAGGCAGGGGGAGACCCAGTTCTTC.

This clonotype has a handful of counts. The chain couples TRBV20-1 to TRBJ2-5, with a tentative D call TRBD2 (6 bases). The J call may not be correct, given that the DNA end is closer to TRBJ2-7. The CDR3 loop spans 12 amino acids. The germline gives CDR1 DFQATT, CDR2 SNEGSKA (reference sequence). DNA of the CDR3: TGCAGTGCTACTGGAGGGACCTACGAGCAGTACTTC. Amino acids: CSATGGTYEQYF.

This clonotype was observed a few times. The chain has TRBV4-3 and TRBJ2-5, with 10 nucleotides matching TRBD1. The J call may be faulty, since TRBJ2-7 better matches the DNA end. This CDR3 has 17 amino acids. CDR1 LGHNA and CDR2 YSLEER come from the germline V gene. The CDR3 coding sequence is TGCGCCAGCAGCCACAAACAACCCGGGACAGGGGATCCCGAGCAGTACTTC. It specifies CASSHKQPGTGDPEQYF.

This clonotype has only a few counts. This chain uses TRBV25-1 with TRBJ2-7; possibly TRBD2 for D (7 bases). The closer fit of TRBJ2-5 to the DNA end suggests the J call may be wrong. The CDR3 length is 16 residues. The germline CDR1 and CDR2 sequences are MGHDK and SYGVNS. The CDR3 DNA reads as TGTGCCAGCAGTGCCCGCCGAGGGGGGGCGAAGGAGACCCAGTACTTC. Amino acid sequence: CASSARRGGAKETQYF.

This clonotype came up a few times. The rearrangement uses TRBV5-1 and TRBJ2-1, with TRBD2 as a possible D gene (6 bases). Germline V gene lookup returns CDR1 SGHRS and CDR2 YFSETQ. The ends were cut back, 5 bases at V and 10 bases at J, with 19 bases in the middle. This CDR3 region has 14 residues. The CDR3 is CASSPVVGGGEQFF. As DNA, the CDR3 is TGCGCCAGCAGTCCCGTGGTCGGGGGAGGCGAGCAGTTCTTC.